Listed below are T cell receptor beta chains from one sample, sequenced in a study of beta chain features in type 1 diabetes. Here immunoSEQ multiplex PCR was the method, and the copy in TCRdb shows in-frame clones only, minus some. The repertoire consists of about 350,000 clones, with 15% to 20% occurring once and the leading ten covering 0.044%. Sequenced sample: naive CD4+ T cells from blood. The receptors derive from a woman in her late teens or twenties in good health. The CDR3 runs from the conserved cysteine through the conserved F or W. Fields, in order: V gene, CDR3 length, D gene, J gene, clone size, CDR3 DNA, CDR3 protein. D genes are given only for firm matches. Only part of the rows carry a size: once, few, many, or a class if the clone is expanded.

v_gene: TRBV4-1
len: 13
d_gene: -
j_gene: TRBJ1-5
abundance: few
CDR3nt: TGCGCCGGCAGCCAAGAGCTGGCTCAGCCCCAGCATTTT
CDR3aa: CAGSQELAQPQHF

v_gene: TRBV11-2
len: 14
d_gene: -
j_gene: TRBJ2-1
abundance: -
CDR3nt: TGTGCCAGCAGCTTAGTATCGGGATACAATGAGCAGTTCTTC
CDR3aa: CASSLVSGYNEQFF

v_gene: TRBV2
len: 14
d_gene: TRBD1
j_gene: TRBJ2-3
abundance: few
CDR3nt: TGTGCCAGCAGTGAGGACAGGGCGGGTAATACGCAGTATTTT
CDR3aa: CASSEDRAGNTQYF

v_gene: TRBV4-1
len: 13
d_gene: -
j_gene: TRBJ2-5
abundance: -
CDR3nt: TGCGCCAGCCGACGGACAGACGGAGAGACCCAGTACTTC
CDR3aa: CASRRTDGETQYF

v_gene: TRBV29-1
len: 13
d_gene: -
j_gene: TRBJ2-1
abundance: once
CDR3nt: TGCAGCGTGAGATCTAGCGTCTACAATGAGCAGTTCTTC
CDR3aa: CSVRSSVYNEQFF

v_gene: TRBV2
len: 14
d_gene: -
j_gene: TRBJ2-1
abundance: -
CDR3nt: TGTGCCAGCAGTCCTCTGGACAGCCGGAATGAGCAGTTCTTC
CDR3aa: CASSPLDSRNEQFF

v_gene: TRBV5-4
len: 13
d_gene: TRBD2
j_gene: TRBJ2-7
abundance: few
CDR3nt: TGTGCCAGCAGCTTTGGGACTAACTACGAGCAGTACTTC
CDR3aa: CASSFGTNYEQYF

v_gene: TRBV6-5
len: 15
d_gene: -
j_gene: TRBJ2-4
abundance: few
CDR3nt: TGTGCCAGCAGTTTAAGTGGGCTGGGCAAAAACATTCAGTACTTC
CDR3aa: CASSLSGLGKNIQYF

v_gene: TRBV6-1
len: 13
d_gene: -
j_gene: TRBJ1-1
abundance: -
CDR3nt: TGTGCCAGCAGTCAGCCCGGGGGAACTGAAGCTTTCTTT
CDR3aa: CASSQPGGTEAFF

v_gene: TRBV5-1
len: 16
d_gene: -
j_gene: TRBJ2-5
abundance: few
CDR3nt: TGCGCCAGCAGCTGGGGCCGGGACACCACCCAGGAGACCCAGTACTTC
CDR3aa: CASSWGRDTTQETQYF

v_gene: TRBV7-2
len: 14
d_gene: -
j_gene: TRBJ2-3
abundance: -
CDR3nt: TGTGCCAGCAGCTTACCACCGCCCGGAGATACGCAGTATTTT
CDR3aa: CASSLPPPGDTQYF

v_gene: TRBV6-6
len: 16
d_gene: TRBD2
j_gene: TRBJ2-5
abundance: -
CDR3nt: TGTGCCAGCAGTTACTCTAGCGGGGGGGCCGAAGAGACCCAGTACTTC
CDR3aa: CASSYSSGGAEETQYF

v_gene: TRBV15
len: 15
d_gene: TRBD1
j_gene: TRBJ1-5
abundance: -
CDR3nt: TGTGCCACCAGCGGACCGGGACAGGGGAGGAGGCCCCAGCATTTT
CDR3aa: CATSGPGQGRRPQHF

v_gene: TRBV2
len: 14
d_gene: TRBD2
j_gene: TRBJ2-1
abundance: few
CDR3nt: TGTGCCAGCAGTGAAGGAGTGGGGGGGACTAGCTCAATCTTC
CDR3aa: CASSEGVGGTSSIF

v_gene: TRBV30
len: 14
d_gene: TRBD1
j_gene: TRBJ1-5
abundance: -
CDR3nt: TGTGCCTGGAAGGCGACAGGGAGCCATCAGCCCCAGCATTTT
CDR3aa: CAWKATGSHQPQHF

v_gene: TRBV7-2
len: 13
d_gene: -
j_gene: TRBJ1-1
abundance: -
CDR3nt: TGTGCCAGCAGCTCAACAGGGTTCACTGAAGCTTTCTTT
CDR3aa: CASSSTGFTEAFF

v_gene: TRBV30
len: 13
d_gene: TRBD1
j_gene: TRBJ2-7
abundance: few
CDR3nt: TGTGCCTGGAGTCTGGACAGGGTCGGGGAGCAGTACTTC
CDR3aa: CAWSLDRVGEQYF

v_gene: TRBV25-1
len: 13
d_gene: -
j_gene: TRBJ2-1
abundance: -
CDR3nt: TGTGCCAGCAGTGAATATGTGAGGAATGAGCAGTTCTTC
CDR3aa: CASSEYVRNEQFF

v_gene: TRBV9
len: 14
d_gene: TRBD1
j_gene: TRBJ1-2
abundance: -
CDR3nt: TGTGCCAGCAGCGTAGCAGGGGGATTAAATGGCTACACCTTC
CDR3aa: CASSVAGGLNGYTF

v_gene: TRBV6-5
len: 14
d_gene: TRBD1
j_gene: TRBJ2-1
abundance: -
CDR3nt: TGTGCCAGCCGGTGGACAGGGTCCTACAATGAGCAGTTCTTC
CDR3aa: CASRWTGSYNEQFF

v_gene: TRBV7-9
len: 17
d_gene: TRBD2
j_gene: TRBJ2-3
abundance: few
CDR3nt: TGTGCCAGCAGCCGCGGAGGGACTAGCGCTGTAATTGATACGCAGTATTTT
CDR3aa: CASSRGGTSAVIDTQYF

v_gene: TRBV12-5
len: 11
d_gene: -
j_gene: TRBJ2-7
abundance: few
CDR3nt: TGTGCTAGTGGTTTGCCGGACGAGCAGTACTTC
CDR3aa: CASGLPDEQYF

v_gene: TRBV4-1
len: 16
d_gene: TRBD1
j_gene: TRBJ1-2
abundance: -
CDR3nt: TGCGCCAGCAGCGCCTTAACGACAGGGGACCGTCGTGGCTACACCTTC
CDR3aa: CASSALTTGDRRGYTF

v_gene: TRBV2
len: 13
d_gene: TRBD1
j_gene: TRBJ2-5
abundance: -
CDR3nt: TGTGCCAGCTTCCAGGGGGCGGGAGAGACCCAGTACTTC
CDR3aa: CASFQGAGETQYF

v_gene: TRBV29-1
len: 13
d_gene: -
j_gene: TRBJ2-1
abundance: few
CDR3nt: TGCAGCGTTGTTAGGAGCTCCTACAATGAGCAGTTCTTC
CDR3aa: CSVVRSSYNEQFF

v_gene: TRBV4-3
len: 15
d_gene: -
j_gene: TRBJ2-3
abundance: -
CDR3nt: TGCGCCAGCAGCCAAGATATGCGTGTCACAGATACGCAGTATTTT
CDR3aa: CASSQDMRVTDTQYF

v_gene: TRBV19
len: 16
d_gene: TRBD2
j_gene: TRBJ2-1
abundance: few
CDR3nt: TGTGCCAGTACGCGACTAGCGGGGGGGGCTTACAATGAGCAGTTCTTC
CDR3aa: CASTRLAGGAYNEQFF

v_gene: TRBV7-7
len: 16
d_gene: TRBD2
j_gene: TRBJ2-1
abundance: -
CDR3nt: TGTGCTAGCAGCGCGGATGTCGGGACTAGCGGGAGTGAGCAGTTCTTC
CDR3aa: CASSADVGTSGSEQFF

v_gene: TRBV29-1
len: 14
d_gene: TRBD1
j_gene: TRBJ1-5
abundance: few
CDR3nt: TGCAGCGTTCAGGACAGGGGGGGCGGGCAGCCCCAGCATTTT
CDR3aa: CSVQDRGGGQPQHF

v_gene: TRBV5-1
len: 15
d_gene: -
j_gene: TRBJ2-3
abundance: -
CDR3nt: TGCGCCAGCAGCTCTCAGGGGCCCGCAGTTGATACGCAGTATTTT
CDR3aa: CASSSQGPAVDTQYF

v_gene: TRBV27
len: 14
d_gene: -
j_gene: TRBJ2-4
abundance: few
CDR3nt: TGTGCCAGCAGTTTTGGGGACTCCAAAAACATTCAGTACTTC
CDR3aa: CASSFGDSKNIQYF

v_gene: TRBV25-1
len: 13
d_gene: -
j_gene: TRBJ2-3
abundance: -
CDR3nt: TGTGCAACGCGACAGAGTAGCACAGATACGCAGTATTTT
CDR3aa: CATRQSSTDTQYF

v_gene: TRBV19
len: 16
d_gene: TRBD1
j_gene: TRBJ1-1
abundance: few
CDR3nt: TGTGCCAGTAGTCCTTACAGGGGGCAACAGAACACTGAAGCTTTCTTT
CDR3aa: CASSPYRGQQNTEAFF

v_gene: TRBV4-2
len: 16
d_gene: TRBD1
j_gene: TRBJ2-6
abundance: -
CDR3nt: TGTGCCAGCAGCCGCCGGACAGGGCCTGGGGCCAACGTCCTGACTTTC
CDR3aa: CASSRRTGPGANVLTF

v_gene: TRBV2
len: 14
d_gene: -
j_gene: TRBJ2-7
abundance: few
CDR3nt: TGTGCCAGCAGTCAAGGCCCCCGGGGTTACGAGCAGTACTTC
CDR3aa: CASSQGPRGYEQYF

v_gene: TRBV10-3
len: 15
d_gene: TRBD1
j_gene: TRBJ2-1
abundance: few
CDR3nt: TGTGCCATCAGGGAAAGGGACAGCGGCTACAATGAGCAGTTCTTC
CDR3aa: CAIRERDSGYNEQFF

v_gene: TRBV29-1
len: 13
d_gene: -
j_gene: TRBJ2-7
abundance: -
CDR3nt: TGCAGCGTTGACACCTACGGCTCCTACGAGCAGTACTTC
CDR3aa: CSVDTYGSYEQYF